The 15 T cell receptor beta chains given below trace back to one sample, sequenced in a study of blood T cell repertoires in COVID-19. The assay was immunoSEQ multiplex PCR, and TCRdb's table has in-frame clones only and misses some. The sample contains 26,000 or so clones, roughly nine tenths of which appear only once. Sequenced: peripheral blood. The receptors were gathered from a man between 60 and 75 years old with active COVID-19.

The chain recombines TRBV11-2 with TRBJ1-2, with 7 nucleotides matching TRBD1. Germline V gene lookup returns CDR1 SGHAT and CDR2 FQNNGV. The CDR3 covers 16 residues. Trimming cost V 5 bases and J 3 bases; bases outside gene matches: 12. In DNA form, the CDR3 reads TGTGCCAGCAGCCCCAGACCGACAGGGTTGGACTATGGCTACACCTTC. Residues: CASSPRPTGLDYGYTF.

The chain recombines TRBV27 with TRBJ2-3; a weak D match, TRBD2 (6 bases). CDR1 and CDR2 from the germline V gene are MNHEY and SMNVEV (reference sequence). V gave up 2 bases and J gave up 4 bases, with 10 bases separating them. The CDR3 is made up of 14 amino acids. The CDR3 loop reads CASSLAGLSDTQYF. CDR3 sequence (DNA): TGTGCCAGCAGTTTAGCGGGGCTCTCAGATACGCAGTATTTT.

The rearrangement links TRBV3-1 (or the pseudogene TRBV3-2) to TRBJ2-5; a weak D match, TRBD2 (6 bases). The CDR3 runs 15 residues. V was trimmed by 5 bases and J by 2 bases, leaving 15 bases between them. Germline-derived CDR1 and CDR2 are LGHDT and YNNKEL (reference sequence). The DNA of the CDR3 is TGTGCCAGCAGCAAAAAAGGGAGGTATCAAGAGACCCAGTACTTC. This gives the protein CASSKKGRYQETQYF.

The chain combines TRBV5-1 with TRBJ1-4; 9 bases are a match to TRBD1. Germline CDR1 reads SGHRS; CDR2 reads YFSETQ. CDR3 length equals 14 residues. V shed 3 bases, J shed 6 bases, and the junction held 3 bases outside the gene matches. The CDR3 nucleotides read TGCGCCAGCAGCTGGAGGACAGGGGATGAAAAACTGTTTTTT. It translates to CASSWRTGDEKLFF.

CDR3 sequence reads: CASSLGNQGAGEKLFF. CDR3 bases: TGCGCCAGCAGCTTGGGGAACCAGGGTGCTGGGGAAAAACTGTTTTTT. J is TRBJ1-4 and V is TRBV5-1, with D tentatively TRBD1 (5 bases). The V gene lost 0 bases and the J gene lost 8 bases, with 17 bases spanning the gap. The CDR3 length is 16 residues. The germline V gene encodes CDR1 SGHRS and CDR2 YFSETQ.

The rearrangement links TRBV27 to TRBJ1-1; possible D gene TRBD1, 6 bases. The CDR3 loop spans 22 amino acids. V gave up 0 bases and J gave up 4 bases, with 33 bases separating them. Germline loops: CDR1 MNHEY, CDR2 SMNVEV (reference sequence). The CDR3 is CASSLSNSGDNAFGRQGTEAFF. In nucleotides, the CDR3 is TGTGCCAGCAGTTTATCAAATTCCGGGGACAACGCCTTCGGGCGTCAAGGCACTGAAGCTTTCTTT.

This clone showed up just once. The chain recombines TRBV11-3 with TRBJ2-2, with D maybe TRBD2 (6 bases). Trimming removed 5 bases from V and 6 bases from J, with 22 bases in between. The length of the CDR3 is 17 residues. Looked up from germline, CDR1 is SGHNT and CDR2 is YENEEA. CDR3 bases: TGTGCCAGCAGCCCCGAGGAGGGCAGGGTGTTCGCCGGGGAGCTGTTTTTT. Translated: CASSPEEGRVFAGELFF.

The rearrangement links TRBV7-5 to TRBJ2-5; TRBD2 reflects the table's D call only, with no check against the DNA. TRBV7-5 is flagged as a pseudogene. The CDR3 has 14 residues. CDR3 protein: CARSSGTSNETQYF. The CDR3 coding sequence is TGTGCCAGAAGCTCCGGGACTAGCAACGAGACCCAGTACTTC.

The chain recombines TRBV6-2 or TRBV6-3 with TRBJ2-7, with D possibly matching TRBD2 (6 bases). The CDR3 runs to 14 residues. V shed 4 bases and J shed 3 bases, with 13 bases lying between them. Per the germline V gene, CDR1 is MNHEY and CDR2 is SVGEGT. The CDR3 coding sequence is TGTGCCAGCAGTTTGACTAGAAGGGACTACGAGCAGTACTTC. It translates to CASSLTRRDYEQYF.

The chain combines TRBV24-1 with TRBJ1-1; D not resolved. Germline V gene sequence: CDR1 KGHDR, CDR2 SFDVKD. The CDR3 runs to 13 residues. V was pared by 3 bases and J by 6 bases, with 10 bases between. The CDR3 sequence is CATSDGAGAEAFF. In nucleotides, the CDR3 is TGTGCCACCAGTGATGGTGCCGGGGCTGAAGCTTTCTTT.

CDR3 sequence (DNA): TGTGCCAGCAGCCTACCCCCCAGCGGGGGGCTTAACGAGCAGTTCTTC. Its protein is CASSLPPSGGLNEQFF. This chain links TRBV5-6 with TRBJ2-1; 9 nucleotides match TRBD2. CDR3 length: 16 amino acids. J was trimmed by 10 bases and V by 4 bases; bases with no gene match: 15. Germline assignment: CDR1 SGHDT and CDR2 YYEEEE.

The chain joins TRBV6-1 to TRBJ1-5, with a tentative D call TRBD1 (6 bases). V was cut by 1 base and J by 5 bases, with 12 bases left in between. The CDR3 has 15 residues. CDR1 and CDR2 (germline): MNHNS, SASEGT. The CDR3 loop is CASSEGGGRYQPQHF. For the CDR3, the DNA is TGTGCCAGCAGTGAAGGGGGGGGGCGGTATCAGCCCCAGCATTTT.

This clone was found a few times. This chain joins TRBV7-8 and TRBJ1-6; D not certain. The germline V gene has CDR1 SGHVS and CDR2 FQNEAQ. Trimming stripped 4 bases from V and 0 bases from J, with 10 bases between. The CDR3 covers 16 residues. The CDR3 coding sequence is TGTGCCAGCAGCTATCAAGGGAGCTCCTATAATTCACCCCTCCACTTT. This codes for CASSYQGSSYNSPLHF.

This chain links TRBV30 with TRBJ1-3; TRBD1 agrees at 8 bases. The junction had 2 bases not matched to a gene; V was cut back by 0 bases and J by 4 bases. Germline V CDR1 and CDR2: GTSNPN, SVGIG (reference sequence). The CDR3 is 14 amino acids. CDR3 DNA: TGTGCCTGGAGTGTGACAGGGGCGGGAAACACCATATATTTT. It encodes CAWSVTGAGNTIYF.

The chain combines TRBV9 with TRBJ2-2; the D gene is possibly TRBD2 (6 bases). V was cut by 0 bases and J by 3 bases, with 9 bases left in between. CDR3 length equals 15 residues. Germline values: CDR1 SGDLS, CDR2 YYNGEE. CDR3 amino acids: CASSVGPGDTGELFF. CDR3 in DNA: TGTGCCAGCAGCGTAGGCCCGGGAGACACCGGGGAGCTGTTTTTT.